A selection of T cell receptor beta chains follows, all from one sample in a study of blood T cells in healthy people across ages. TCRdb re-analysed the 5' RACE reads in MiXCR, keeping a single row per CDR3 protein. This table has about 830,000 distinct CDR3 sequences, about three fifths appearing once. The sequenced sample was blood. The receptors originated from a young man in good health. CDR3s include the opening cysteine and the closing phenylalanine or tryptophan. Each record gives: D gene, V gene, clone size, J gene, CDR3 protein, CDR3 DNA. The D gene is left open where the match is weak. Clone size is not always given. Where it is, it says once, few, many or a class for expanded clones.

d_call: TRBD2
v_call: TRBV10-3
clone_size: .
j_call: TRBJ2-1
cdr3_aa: CAARGAGGINEQFF
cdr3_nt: TGTGCCGCCCGTGGGGCGGGAGGGATCAATGAGCAGTTCTTC

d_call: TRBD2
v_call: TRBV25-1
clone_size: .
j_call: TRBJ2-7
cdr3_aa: CASKGLAGSSTYEQYF
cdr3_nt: TGTGCCAGCAAGGGACTAGCGGGAAGTTCGACCTACGAGCAGTACTTC

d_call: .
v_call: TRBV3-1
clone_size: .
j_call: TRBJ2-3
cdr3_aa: CASSHWSLTDTQYF
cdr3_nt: TGTGCCAGCAGCCATTGGTCCCTCACAGATACGCAGTATTTT

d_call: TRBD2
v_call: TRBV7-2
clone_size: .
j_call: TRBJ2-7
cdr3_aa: CASSLSSGGRAAYEQYF
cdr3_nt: TGTGCCAGCAGCTTGTCTAGCGGGGGGAGGGCGGCCTACGAGCAGTACTTC

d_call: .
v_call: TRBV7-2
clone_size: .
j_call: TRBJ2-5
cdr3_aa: CASSSTRKETQYF
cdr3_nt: TGTGCCAGCAGCTCAACTAGAAAAGAGACCCAGTACTTC

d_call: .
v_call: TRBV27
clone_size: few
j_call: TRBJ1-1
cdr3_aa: CASSLRSPTGVVDTEAFF
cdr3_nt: TGTGCCAGCAGCCTTAGGAGCCCCACCGGGGTCGTGGACACTGAAGCTTTCTTT

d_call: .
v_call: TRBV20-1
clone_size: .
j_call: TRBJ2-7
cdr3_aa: CSAFYTSSVPYEQYF
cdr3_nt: TGCAGTGCTTTCTACACTTCTAGCGTTCCCTACGAGCAGTACTTC

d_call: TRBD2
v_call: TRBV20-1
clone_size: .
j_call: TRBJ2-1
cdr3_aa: CSARDGLVTDIEQFF
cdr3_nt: TGCAGTGCTAGAGATGGACTAGTAACTGACATTGAGCAGTTCTTC

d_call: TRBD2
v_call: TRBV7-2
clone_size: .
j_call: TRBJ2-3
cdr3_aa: CASSLKAGSTDTQYF
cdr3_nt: TGTGCCAGCAGCTTAAAAGCGGGGAGCACAGATACGCAGTATTTT

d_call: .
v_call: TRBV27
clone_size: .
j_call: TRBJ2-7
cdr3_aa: CASSLEQTGSYEQYF
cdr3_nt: TGTGCCAGCAGTTTAGAGCAAACGGGCTCCTACGAGCAGTACTTC

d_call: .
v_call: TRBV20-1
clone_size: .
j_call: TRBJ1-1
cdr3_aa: CSAREQVLNTEAFF
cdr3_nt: TGCAGTGCTAGAGAACAGGTACTGAACACTGAAGCTTTCTTT

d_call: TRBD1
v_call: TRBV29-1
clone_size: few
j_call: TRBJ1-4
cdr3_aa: CSVQGFFRDRGDNEKLFF
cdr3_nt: TGCAGCGTCCAAGGTTTCTTTAGGGACAGGGGAGATAATGAAAAACTGTTTTTT

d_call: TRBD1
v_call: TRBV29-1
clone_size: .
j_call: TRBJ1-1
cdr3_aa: CSVWTGSDTEAFF
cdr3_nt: TGCAGCGTTTGGACAGGGTCGGACACTGAAGCTTTCTTT

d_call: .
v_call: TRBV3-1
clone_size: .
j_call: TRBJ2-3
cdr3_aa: CASSQVLLADTQYF
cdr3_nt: TGTGCCAGCAGCCAAGTTCTACTAGCAGATACGCAGTATTTT

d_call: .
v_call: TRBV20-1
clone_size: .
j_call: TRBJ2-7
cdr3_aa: CSATRRGEQYF
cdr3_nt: TGCAGTGCCACTCGAAGGGGTGAGCAGTACTTC

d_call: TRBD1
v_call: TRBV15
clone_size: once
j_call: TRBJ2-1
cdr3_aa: CATSPNRGHDEQFF
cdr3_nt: TGTGCCACCAGCCCCAACAGGGGGCACGATGAGCAGTTCTTC

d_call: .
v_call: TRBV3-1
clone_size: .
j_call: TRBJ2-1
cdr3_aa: CASSQDTVALREQFF
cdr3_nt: TGTGCCAGCAGCCAAGATACGGTAGCCTTGCGTGAGCAGTTCTTC

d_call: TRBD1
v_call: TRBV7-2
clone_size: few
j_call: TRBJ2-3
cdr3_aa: CASSLGDSLSTQYF
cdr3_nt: TGTGCCAGCAGCTTAGGGGACAGCTTGTCTACGCAGTATTTT

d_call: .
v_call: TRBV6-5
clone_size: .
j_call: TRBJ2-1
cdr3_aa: CASSYRGGSAYNEQFF
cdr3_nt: TGTGCCAGCAGTTACCGTGGGGGGTCGGCCTACAATGAGCAGTTCTTC

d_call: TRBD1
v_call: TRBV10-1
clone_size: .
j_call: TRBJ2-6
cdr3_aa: CASSQGQASGANVLTF
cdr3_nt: TGCGCCAGCAGCCAAGGACAGGCCTCTGGGGCCAACGTCCTGACTTTC

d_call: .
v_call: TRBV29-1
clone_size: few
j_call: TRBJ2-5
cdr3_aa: CSVEVRPYGRETQYF
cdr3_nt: TGCAGCGTTGAAGTTAGGCCCTACGGAAGGGAGACCCAGTACTTC

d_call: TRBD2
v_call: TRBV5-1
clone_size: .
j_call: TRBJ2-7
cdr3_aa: CASRRGTSGGYEQYF
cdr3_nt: TGCGCCAGCAGGCGCGGGACTAGCGGGGGGTACGAGCAGTACTTC

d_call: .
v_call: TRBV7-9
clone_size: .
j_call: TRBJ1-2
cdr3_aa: CASSSSGEGYGYTF
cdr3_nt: TGTGCCAGCAGCTCTAGCGGGGAAGGCTATGGCTACACCTTC

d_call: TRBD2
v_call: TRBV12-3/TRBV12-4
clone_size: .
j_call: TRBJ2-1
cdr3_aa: CASSFRSGSRDEQFF
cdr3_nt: TGTGCCAGCAGCTTCCGCAGCGGGAGTCGCGATGAGCAGTTCTTC

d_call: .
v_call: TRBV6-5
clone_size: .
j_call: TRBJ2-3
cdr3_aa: CASRPGLRDTQYF
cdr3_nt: TGTGCCAGCAGACCGGGCCTCAGGGATACGCAGTATTTT

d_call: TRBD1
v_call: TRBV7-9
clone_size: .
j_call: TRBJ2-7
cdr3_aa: CASSTRTGRTYEQYF
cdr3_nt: TGTGCCAGCAGCACTAGGACAGGGCGAACCTACGAGCAGTACTTC

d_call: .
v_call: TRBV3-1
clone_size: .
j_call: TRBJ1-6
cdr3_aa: CASSQENSPLHF
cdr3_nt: TGTGCCAGCAGCCAGGAAAATTCACCCCTCCACTTT

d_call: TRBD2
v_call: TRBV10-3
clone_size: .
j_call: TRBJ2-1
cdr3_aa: CAITRLAGDLGEQFF
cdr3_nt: TGTGCCATCACCAGACTAGCGGGAGATTTAGGTGAGCAGTTCTTC

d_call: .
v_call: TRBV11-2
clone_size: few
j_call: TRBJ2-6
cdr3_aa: CASSFGERANVLTF
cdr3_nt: TGTGCCAGCAGCTTTGGGGAAAGGGCCAACGTCCTGACTTTC

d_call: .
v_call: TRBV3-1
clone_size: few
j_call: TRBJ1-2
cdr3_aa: CASSQGQQGYYGYTF
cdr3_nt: TGTGCCAGCAGCCAAGGCCAACAGGGTTATTATGGCTACACCTTC

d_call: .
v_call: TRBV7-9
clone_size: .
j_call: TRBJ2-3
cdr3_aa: CASSPLSGGTDTQYF
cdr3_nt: TGTGCCAGCAGCCCCCTGTCCGGGGGTACAGATACGCAGTATTTT

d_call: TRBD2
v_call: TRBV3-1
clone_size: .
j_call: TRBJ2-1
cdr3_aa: CASSPWLAGYNEQFF
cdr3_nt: TGTGCCAGCAGCCCGTGGCTAGCGGGTTACAATGAGCAGTTCTTC